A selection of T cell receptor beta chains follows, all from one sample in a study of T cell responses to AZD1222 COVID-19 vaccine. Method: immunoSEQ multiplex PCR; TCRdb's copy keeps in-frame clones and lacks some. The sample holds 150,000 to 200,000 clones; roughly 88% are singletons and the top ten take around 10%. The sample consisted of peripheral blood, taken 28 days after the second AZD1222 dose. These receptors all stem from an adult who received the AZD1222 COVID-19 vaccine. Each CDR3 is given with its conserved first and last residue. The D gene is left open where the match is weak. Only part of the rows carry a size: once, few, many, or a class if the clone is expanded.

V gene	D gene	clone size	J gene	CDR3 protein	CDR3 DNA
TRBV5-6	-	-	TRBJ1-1	CASSLQRGPTEAFF	TGTGCCAGCAGCCTGCAACGGGGACCCACTGAAGCTTTCTTT
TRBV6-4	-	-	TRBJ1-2	CASSDVGSLDGYTF	TGTGCCAGCAGTGACGTAGGCAGTTTAGATGGCTACACCTTC
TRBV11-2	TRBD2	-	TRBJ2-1	CASSERGGHYNEQFF	TGTGCCAGCAGCGAACGGGGGGGGCATTACAATGAGCAGTTCTTC
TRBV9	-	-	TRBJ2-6	CASSVNPGEGANVLTF	TGTGCCAGCAGCGTAAACCCAGGGGAAGGGGCCAACGTCCTGACTTTC
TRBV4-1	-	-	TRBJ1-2	CASSQDLAVELSF	TGCGCCAGCAGCCAAGATCTCGCGGTCGAACTATCCTTC
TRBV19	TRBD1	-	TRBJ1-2	CASSISGTAANYGYTF	TGTGCCAGTAGTATCTCCGGGACAGCAGCTAACTATGGCTACACCTTC
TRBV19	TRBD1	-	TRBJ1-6	CASSIRQGHSPLHF	TGTGCCAGTAGTATTCGACAGGGACATTCACCCCTCCACTTT
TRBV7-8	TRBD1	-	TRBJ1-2	CASSSRQGAGYGYTF	TGTGCCAGCAGCTCCCGTCAGGGGGCCGGCTATGGCTACACCTTC
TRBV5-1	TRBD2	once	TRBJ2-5	CASSPGGGAFETQYF	TGCGCCAGCAGTCCGGGAGGGGGGGCCTTTGAGACCCAGTACTTC
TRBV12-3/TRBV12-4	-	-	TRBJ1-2	CASSSRDGYTF	TGTGCCAGCAGTTCACGCGATGGCTACACCTTC
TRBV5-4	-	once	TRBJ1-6	CASSRDNNSPLHF	TGTGCCAGCAGCCGGGACAATAATTCACCCCTCCACTTT
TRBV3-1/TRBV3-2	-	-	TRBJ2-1	CASSQDPSPSYNEQFF	TGTGCCAGCAGCCAAGATCCTAGTCCTTCGTACAATGAGCAGTTCTTC
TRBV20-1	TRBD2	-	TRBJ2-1	CSASGASGVRGNEQFF	TGCAGTGCTAGTGGGGCTAGCGGGGTCCGGGGCAATGAGCAGTTCTTC
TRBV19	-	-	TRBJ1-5	CASSIRGNSGDNQPQHF	TGTGCCAGTAGTATCCGGGGGAACAGTGGGGACAATCAGCCCCAGCATTTT
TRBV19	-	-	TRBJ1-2	CASKEGSFGYTF	TGTGCCAGTAAGGAGGGGTCGTTTGGCTACACCTTC
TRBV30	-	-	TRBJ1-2	CAWSGRGYGYTF	TGTGCCTGGAGTGGCCGGGGGTATGGCTACACCTTC
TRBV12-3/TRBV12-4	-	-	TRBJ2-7	CASSPGISYEQYF	TGTGCCAGCAGTCCAGGGATCTCGTACGAGCAGTACTTC
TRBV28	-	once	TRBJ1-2	CASSLSASDYGYTF	TGTGCCAGCAGTTTAAGTGCAAGTGACTATGGCTACACCTTC
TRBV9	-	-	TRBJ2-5	CASSVEDGAGETQYF	TGTGCCAGCAGCGTAGAGGACGGGGCAGGGGAGACCCAGTACTTC
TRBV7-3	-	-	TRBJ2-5	CASSPGTQETQYF	TGTGCCAGCAGCCCAGGGACGCAAGAGACCCAGTACTTC
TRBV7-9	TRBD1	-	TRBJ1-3	CASRTQQGTGNTIYF	TGTGCCAGCAGGACTCAACAGGGGACCGGAAACACCATATATTTT
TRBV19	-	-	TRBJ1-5	CASREVGNQPQHF	TGTGCCTCTAGGGAGGTGGGCAATCAGCCCCAGCATTTT
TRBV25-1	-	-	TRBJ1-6	CASSEGNSPLHF	TGTGCCAGCAGTGAAGGGAATTCACCCCTCCACTTT
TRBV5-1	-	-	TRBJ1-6	CASSPRGGLGSPLHF	TGCGCCAGCAGTCCTAGGGGGGGGCTCGGTTCACCCCTCCACTTT
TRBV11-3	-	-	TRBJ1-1	CASSLADGNEAFF	TGTGCCAGCAGCTTAGCTGATGGTAACGAAGCTTTCTTT
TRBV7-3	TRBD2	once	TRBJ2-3	CASSSSGGSDTQYF	TGTGCCAGCAGTTCGAGCGGGGGTTCAGATACGCAGTATTTT
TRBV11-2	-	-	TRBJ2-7	CASRPSPYEQYF	TGTGCCAGCAGACCGTCCCCCTACGAGCAGTACTTC
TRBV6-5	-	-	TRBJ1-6	CASSPDGISSPLHF	TGTGCCAGCAGCCCAGACGGTATCTCTTCACCCCTCCACTTT
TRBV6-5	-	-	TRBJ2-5	CASSYSGGRETQYF	TGTGCCAGCAGTTACTCAGGGGGACGAGAGACCCAGTACTTC
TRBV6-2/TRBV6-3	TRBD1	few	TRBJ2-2	CASSPTGGITGELFF	TGTGCCAGCAGTCCGACAGGGGGAATCACCGGGGAGCTGTTTTTT
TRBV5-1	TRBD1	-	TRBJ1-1	CASSLEAGGLNTEAFF	TGCGCCAGCAGCTTGGAGGCAGGGGGCTTGAACACTGAAGCTTTCTTT
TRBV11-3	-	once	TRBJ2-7	CASSSTRGGVYEQYF	TGTGCCAGCAGTTCGACCCGAGGGGGTGTCTACGAGCAGTACTTC
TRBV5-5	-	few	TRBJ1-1	CASSLGHTEAFF	TGTGCCAGCAGTTTAGGTCACACTGAAGCTTTCTTT
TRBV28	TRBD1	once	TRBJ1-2	CASSPYRGRGYTF	TGTGCCAGCAGCCCCTACAGGGGCCGGGGCTACACCTTC
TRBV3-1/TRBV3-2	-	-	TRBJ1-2	CASSQVPGLGYTF	TGTGCCAGCAGCCAAGTCCCGGGTCTAGGCTACACCTTC
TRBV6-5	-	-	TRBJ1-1	CASSRSRGWTEAFF	TGTGCCAGCAGTCGCTCCCGGGGCTGGACTGAAGCTTTCTTT
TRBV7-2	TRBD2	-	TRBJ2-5	CASSLGLAGYQETQYF	TGTGCCAGCAGCTTAGGACTAGCGGGTTACCAAGAGACCCAGTACTTC